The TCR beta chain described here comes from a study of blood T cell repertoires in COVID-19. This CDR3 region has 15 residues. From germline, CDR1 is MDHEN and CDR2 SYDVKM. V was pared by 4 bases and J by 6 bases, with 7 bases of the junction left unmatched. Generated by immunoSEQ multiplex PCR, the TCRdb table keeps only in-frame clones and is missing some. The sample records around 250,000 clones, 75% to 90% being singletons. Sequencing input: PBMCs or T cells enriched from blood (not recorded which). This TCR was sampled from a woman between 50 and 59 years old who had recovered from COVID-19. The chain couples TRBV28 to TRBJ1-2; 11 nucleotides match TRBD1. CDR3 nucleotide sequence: TGTGCCAGCAGTTCAGGACAGGGGGCGTTTCATGGCTACACCTTC. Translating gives CASSSGQGAFHGYTF.